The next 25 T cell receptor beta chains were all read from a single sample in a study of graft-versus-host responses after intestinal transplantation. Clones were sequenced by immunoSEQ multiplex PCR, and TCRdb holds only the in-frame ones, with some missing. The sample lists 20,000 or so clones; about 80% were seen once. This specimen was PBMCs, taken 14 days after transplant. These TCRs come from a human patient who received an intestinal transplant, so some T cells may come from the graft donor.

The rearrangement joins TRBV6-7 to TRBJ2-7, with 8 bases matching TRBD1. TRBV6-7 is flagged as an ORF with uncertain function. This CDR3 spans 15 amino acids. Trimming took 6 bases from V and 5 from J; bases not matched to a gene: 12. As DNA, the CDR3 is TGTGCCAGCAGCCCAAACAGGGGGGAGGACGACGAGCAGTACTTC. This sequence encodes CASSPNRGEDDEQYF.

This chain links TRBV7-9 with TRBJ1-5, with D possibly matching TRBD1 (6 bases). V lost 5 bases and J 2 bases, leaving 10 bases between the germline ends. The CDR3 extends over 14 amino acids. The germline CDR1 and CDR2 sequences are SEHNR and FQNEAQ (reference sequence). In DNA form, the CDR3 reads TGTGCCAGCAGCCCGGGACATGGCAATCAGCCCCAGCATTTT. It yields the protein CASSPGHGNQPQHF.

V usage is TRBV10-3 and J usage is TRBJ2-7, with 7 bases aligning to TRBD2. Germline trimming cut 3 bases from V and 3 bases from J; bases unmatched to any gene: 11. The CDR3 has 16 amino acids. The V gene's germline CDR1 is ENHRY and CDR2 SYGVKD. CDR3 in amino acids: CAISDLRREPNYEQYF. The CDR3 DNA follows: TGTGCCATCAGTGATCTGAGGCGGGAGCCAAACTACGAGCAGTACTTC.

The CDR3 loop reads CASSLGLSGRAFSEQYF. In DNA, the CDR3 is TGTGCCAGCAGCCTAGGACTCAGCGGGAGGGCCTTCTCCGAGCAGTACTTC. V and J are TRBV11-1 and TRBJ2-7; 10 bases map to TRBD2. Unmatched junction bases numbered 16, after V lost 5 bases and J lost 6 bases. CDR1 is SGHAT and CDR2 is FQDESV in the germline V gene (reference sequence). The CDR3 loop spans 17 amino acids.

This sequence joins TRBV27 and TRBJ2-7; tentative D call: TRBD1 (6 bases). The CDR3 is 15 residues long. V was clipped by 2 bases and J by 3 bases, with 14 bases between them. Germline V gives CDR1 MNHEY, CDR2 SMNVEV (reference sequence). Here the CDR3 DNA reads TGTGCCAGCAGTTTAAGAAGGGGACAAATCTACGAGCAGTACTTC. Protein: CASSLRRGQIYEQYF.

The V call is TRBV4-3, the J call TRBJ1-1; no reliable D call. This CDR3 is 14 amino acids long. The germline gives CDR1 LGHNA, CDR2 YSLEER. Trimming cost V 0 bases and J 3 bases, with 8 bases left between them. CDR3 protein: CASSQDRLYTEAFF. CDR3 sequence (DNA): TGCGCCAGCAGCCAAGATCGACTGTACACTGAAGCTTTCTTT.

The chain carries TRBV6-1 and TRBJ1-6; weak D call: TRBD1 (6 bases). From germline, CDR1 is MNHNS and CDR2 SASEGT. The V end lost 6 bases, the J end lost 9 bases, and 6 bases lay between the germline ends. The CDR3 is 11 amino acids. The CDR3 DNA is TGTGCCAGCAGACAGGGTTCACCCCTCCACTTT. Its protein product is CASRQGSPLHF.

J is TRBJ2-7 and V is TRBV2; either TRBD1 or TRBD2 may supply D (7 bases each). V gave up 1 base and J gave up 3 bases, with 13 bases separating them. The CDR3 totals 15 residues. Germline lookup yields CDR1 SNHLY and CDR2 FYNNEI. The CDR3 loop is CASSEGGGGFYEQYF. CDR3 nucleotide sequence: TGTGCCAGCAGTGAAGGGGGAGGGGGCTTCTACGAGCAGTACTTC.

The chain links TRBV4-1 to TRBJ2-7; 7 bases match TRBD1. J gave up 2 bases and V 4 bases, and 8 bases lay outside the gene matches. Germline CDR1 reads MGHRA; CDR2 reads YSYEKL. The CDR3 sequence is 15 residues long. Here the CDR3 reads CASSRGTAFAYEQYF. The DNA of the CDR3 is TGCGCCAGCAGCCGTGGGACAGCCTTTGCCTACGAGCAGTACTTC.

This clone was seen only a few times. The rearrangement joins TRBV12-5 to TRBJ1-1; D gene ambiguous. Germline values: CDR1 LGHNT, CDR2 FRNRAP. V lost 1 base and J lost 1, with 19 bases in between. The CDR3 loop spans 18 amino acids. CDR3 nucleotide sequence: TGTGCTAGTGGTTTGGGCCCAGTCCCCCCCGCAGGGAACACTGAAGCTTTCTTT. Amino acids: CASGLGPVPPAGNTEAFF.

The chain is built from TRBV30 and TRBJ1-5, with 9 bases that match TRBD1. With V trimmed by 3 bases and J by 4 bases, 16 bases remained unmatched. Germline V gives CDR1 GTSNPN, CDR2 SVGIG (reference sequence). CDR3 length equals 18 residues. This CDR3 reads CAWSVSPSPGQGNQPQHF. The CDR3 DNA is TGTGCCTGGAGCGTGTCCCCTTCCCCGGGACAGGGAAATCAGCCCCAGCATTTT.

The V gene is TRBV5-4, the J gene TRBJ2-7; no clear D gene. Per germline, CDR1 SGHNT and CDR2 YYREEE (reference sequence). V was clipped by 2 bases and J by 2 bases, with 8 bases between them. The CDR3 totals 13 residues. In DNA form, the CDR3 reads TGTGCCAGCAGCTTCCCCTCGGCCTACGAGCAGTACTTC. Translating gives CASSFPSAYEQYF.

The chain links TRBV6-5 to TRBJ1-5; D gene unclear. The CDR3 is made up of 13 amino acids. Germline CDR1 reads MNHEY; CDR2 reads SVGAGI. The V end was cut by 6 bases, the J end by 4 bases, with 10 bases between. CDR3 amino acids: CASSPTQNQPQHF. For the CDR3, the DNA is TGTGCCAGCAGCCCCACGCAGAATCAGCCCCAGCATTTT.

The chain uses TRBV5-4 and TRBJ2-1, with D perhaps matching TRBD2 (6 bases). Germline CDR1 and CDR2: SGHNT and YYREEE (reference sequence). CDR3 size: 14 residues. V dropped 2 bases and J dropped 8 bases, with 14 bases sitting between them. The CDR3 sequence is CASSFGGESYEQFF. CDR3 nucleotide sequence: TGTGCCAGCAGCTTCGGCGGGGAGAGCTATGAGCAGTTCTTC.

The CDR3 here is CSVESGQASSYEQYF. The CDR3 coding sequence is TGCAGCGTTGAGAGCGGACAGGCGAGCTCCTACGAGCAGTACTTC. V gene TRBV29-1 combines with J gene TRBJ2-7; 7 bases fit TRBD1. The length of the CDR3 is 15 residues. Trimming took 3 bases from V and 0 from J; bases not matched to a gene: 8. Germline V gene data show CDR1 as SQVTM and CDR2 as ANQGSEA.

This chain's CDR3 is CASSQGGEETQYF. The CDR3 DNA reads as TGCGCCAGCAGCCAAGGAGGGGAGGAGACCCAGTACTTC. The genes are TRBV4-1 and TRBJ2-5; possibly TRBD1 or TRBD2 for D (5 bases each). The germline V and J ends were trimmed by 1 base and 5 bases, with 8 bases remaining between them. The CDR3 totals 13 residues. Germline V gives CDR1 MGHRA, CDR2 YSYEKL.

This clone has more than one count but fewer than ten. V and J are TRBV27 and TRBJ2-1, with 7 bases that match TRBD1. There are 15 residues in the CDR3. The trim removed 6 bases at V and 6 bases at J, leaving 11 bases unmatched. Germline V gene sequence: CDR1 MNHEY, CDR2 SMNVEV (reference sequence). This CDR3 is CASRQGQYGTNEQFF. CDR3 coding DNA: TGTGCCAGCAGACAGGGACAGTATGGGACCAATGAGCAGTTCTTC.

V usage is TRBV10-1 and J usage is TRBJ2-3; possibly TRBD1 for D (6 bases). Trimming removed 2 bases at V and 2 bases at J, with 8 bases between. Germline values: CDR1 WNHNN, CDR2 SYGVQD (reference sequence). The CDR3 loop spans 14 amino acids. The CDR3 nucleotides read TGCGCCAGCAGTGAGACAGGGCTCACAGATACGCAGTATTTT. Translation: CASSETGLTDTQYF.

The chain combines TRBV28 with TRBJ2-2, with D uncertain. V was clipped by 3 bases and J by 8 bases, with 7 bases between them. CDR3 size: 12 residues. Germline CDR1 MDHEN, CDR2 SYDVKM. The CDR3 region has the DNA TGTGCCAGCAGTTTTCCCGGGGGGGAGCTGTTTTTT. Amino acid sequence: CASSFPGGELFF. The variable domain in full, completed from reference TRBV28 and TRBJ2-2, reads DVKVTQSSRYLVKRTGEKVFLECVQDMDHENMFWYRQDPGLGLRLIYFSYDVKMKEKGDIPEGYSVSREKKERFSLILESASTNQTSMYLCASSFPGGELFFGEGSRLTVL.

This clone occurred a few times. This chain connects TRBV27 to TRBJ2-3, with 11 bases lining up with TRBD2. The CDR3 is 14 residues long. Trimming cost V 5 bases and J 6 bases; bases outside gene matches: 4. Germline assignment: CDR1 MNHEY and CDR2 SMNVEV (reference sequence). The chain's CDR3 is CASSPIAGGDTQYF. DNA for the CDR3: TGTGCCAGCAGTCCTATAGCGGGGGGGGATACGCAGTATTTT.

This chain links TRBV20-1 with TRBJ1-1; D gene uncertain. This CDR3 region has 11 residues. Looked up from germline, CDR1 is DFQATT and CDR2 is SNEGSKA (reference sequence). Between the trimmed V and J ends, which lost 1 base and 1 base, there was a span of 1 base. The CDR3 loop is CSARGNTEAFF. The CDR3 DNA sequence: TGCAGTGCTAGAGGGAACACTGAAGCTTTCTTT.

The CDR3 spells CASSLDRGRTEAFF. The CDR3 nucleotides are TGCGCCAGCAGTCTGGACAGGGGGAGGACTGAAGCTTTCTTT. The chain uses TRBV10-2 and TRBJ1-1; 10 bases agree with TRBD1. CDR1 and CDR2 from the germline V gene are WSHSY and SAAADI. V lost 5 bases to trimming and J lost 5 bases; unmatched junction nucleotides: 5. This CDR3 is 14 amino acids long.

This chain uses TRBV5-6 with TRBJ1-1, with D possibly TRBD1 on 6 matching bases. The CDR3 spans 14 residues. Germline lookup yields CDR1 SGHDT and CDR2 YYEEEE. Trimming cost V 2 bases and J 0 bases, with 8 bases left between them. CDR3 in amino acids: CASSFTGMNTEAFF. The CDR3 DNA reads TGTGCCAGCAGCTTTACAGGGATGAACACTGAAGCTTTCTTT.

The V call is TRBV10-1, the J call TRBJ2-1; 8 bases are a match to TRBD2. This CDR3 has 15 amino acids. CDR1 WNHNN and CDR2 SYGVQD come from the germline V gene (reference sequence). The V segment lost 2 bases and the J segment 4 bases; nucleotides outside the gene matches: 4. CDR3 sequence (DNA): TGCGCCAGCAGTGAGGCGGGGGGAGGATACAATGAGCAGTTCTTC. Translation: CASSEAGGGYNEQFF.

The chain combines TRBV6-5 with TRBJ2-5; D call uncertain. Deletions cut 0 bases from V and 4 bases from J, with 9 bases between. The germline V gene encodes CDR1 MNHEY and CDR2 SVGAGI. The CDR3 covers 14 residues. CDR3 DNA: TGTGCCAGCAGTTACTCAGAGGTTCGAGAGACCCAGTACTTC. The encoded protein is CASSYSEVRETQYF.